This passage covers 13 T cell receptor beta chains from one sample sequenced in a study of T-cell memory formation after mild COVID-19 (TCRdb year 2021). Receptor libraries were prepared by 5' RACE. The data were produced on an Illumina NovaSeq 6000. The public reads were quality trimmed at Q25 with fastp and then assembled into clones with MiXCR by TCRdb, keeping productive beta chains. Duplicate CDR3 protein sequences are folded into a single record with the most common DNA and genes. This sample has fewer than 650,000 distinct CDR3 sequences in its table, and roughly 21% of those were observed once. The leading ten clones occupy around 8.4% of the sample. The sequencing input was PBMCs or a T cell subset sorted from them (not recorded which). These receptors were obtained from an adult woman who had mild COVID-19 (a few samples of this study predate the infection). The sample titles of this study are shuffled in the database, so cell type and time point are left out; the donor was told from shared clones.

The CDR3 here is CASNDQYLHGYTF. CDR3 nucleotides: TGTGCCAGCAATGACCAGTATCTTCATGGCTACACCTTC. V and J are TRBV12-3 or TRBV12-4 and TRBJ1-2; D is ambiguous. V lost 7 bases to trimming and J lost 6 bases, with 15 bases between them. The CDR3 has 13 residues.

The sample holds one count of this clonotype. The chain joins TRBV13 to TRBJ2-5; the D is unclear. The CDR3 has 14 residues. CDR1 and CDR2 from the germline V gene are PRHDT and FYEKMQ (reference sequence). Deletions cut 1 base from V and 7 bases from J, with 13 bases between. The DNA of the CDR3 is TGTGCCAGCAGCTTAGTAGGGTTCGACGGGACCCAGTACTTC. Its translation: CASSLVGFDGTQYF.

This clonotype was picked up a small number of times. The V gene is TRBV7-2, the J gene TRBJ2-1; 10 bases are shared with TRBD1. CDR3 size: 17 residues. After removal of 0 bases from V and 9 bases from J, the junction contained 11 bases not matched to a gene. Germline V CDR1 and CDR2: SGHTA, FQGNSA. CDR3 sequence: CASSLAGKGQGLAEQFF. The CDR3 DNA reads TGTGCCAGCAGCTTAGCTGGTAAGGGACAGGGGTTGGCTGAGCAGTTCTTC.

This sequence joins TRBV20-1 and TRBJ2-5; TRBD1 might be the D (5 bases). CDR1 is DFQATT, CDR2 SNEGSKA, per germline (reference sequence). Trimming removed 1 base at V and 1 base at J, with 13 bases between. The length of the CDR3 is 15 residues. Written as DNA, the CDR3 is TGCAGTGCTAGAGGACCCCAGGGCCTCCAAGAGACCCAGTACTTC. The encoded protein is CSARGPQGLQETQYF.

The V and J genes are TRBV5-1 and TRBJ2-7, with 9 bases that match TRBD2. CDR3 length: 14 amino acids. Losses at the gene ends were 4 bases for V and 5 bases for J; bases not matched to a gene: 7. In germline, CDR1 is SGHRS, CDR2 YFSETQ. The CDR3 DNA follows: TGCGCCAGCAGCGGGGGACTAGCTAACAACGAGCAGTACTTC. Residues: CASSGGLANNEQYF.

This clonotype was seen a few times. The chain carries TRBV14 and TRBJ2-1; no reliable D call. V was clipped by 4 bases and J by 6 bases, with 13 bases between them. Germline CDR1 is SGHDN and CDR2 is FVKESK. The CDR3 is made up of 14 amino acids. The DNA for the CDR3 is TGTGCCAGCAGCCTCCTGGGAACGGGCAATGAGCAGTTCTTC. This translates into CASSLLGTGNEQFF.

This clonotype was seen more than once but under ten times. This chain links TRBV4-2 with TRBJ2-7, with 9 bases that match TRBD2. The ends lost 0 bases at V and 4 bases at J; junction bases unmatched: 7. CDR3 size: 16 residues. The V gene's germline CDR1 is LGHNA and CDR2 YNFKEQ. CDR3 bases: TGTGCCAGCAGCCAAGAAATAGCGGGAGTGGCATACGAGCAGTACTTC. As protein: CASSQEIAGVAYEQYF.

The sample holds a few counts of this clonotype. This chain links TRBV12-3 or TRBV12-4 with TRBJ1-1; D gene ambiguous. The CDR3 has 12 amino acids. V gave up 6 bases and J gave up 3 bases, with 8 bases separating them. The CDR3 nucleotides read TGTGCCAGCAGACACGGGCACACTGAAGCTTTCTTT. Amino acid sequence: CASRHGHTEAFF.

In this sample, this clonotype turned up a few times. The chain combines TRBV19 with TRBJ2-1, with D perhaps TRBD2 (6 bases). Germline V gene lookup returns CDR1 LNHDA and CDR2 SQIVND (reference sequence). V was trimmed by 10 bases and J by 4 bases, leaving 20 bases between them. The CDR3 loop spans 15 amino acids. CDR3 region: CATSRGQRVYNEQFF. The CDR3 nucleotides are TGTGCCACCAGCCGGGGCCAGCGGGTTTACAATGAGCAGTTCTTC.

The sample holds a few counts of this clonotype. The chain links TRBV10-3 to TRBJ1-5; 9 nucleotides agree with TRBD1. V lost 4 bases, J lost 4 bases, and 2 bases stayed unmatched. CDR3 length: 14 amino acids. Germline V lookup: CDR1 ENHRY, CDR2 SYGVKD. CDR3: CAISAGQGNQPQHF. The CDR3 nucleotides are TGTGCCATCAGTGCGGGACAGGGTAATCAGCCCCAGCATTTT.

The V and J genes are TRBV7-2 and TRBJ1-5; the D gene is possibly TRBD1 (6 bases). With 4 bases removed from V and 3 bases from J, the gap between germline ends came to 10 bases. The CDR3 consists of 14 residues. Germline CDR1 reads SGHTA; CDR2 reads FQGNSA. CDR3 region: CASSSDSFNQPQHF. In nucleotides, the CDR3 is TGTGCCAGCAGCTCGGACAGCTTCAATCAGCCCCAGCATTTT.

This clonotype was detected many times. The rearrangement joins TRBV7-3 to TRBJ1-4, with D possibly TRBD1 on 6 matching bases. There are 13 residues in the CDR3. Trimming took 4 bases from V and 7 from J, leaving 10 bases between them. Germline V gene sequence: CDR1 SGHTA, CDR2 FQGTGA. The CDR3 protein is CASSWGPGEKLFF. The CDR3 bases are TGTGCCAGCAGCTGGGGGCCGGGTGAAAAACTGTTTTTT. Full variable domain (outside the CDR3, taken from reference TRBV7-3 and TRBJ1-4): GAGVSQTPSNKVTEKGKYVELRCDPISGHTALYWYRQSLGQGPEFLIYFQGTGAADDSGLPNDRFFAVRPEGSVSTLKIQRTERGDSAVYLCASSWGPGEKLFFGSGTQLSVL.

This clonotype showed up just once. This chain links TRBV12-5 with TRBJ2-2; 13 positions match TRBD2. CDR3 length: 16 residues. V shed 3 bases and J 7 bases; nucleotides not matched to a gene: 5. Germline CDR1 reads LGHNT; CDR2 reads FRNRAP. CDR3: CASGFGLAGAGGELFF. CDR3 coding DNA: TGTGCTAGTGGTTTTGGACTAGCGGGAGCGGGCGGGGAGCTGTTTTTT.